This T cell receptor beta chain was captured by sequencing in a study of CD8 T cells in ankylosing spondylitis. Quantitative 5'-RACE with molecular barcodes generated TCR beta libraries. TCRdb re-analysed the 5' RACE reads in MiXCR, keeping a single row per CDR3 protein. The table lists 150,000 or so distinct CDR3 sequences, roughly 34% of them singletons. In regard to this clonotype: As yet, its antigen is unknown.

Study-wide results and limits: A TCR beta motif made of roughly eight highly homologous variants seemed typical of ankylosing spondylitis blood.

This TCR derives from a male donor with ankylosing spondylitis. The sample consisted of synovial fluid, either unsorted or a sorted T cell fraction (not recorded which).

The CDR3 loop is CASSSDNSGNTIYF. DNA of the CDR3: TGTGCCAGCAGCTCAGATAACTCTGGAAACACCATATATTTT. V and J are TRBV7-2 and TRBJ1-3; D gene uncertain. The CDR3 is made up of 14 amino acids. The V and J ends lost 4 bases and 0 bases respectively, with 7 bases between them. Looked up from germline, CDR1 is SGHTA and CDR2 is FQGNSA.